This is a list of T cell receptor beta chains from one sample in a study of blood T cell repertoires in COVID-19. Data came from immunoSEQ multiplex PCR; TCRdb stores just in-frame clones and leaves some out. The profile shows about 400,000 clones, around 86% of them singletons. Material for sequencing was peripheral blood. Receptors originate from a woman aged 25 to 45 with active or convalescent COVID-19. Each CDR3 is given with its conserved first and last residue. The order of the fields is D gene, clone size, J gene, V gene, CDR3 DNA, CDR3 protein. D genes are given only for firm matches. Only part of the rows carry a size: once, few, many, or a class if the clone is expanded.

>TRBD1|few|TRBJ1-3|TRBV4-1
TGCGCCAGCAGCCAGCTACAGGGGGTAGGAAACACCATATATTTT
CASSQLQGVGNTIYF
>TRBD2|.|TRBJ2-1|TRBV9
TGTGCCAGTAGGACTAGCGGGACCTCGGCCGGTGAGCAGTTCTTC
CASRTSGTSAGEQFF
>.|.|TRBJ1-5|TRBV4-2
TGTGCCAGCAGCCCGGAGCGGGGGGGCAATCAGCCCCAGCATTTT
CASSPERGGNQPQHF
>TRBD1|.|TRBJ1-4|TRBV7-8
TGTGCCAGCAGCTTGACCGGGACAGGGGATGAAAAACTGTTTTTT
CASSLTGTGDEKLFF
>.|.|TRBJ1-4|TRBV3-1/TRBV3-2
TGTGCCAGCGCCCGGGGTCAAAATGAAAAACTGTTTTTT
CASARGQNEKLFF
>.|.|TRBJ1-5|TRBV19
TGTGCCAGTAGTATACCAGGGGCGCCCCAGCATTTT
CASSIPGAPQHF
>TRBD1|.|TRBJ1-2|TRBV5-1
TGCGCCAGCAGCCCCTACGACAGGGTTTGGGGCTACACCTTC
CASSPYDRVWGYTF
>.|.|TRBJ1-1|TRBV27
TGTGCCAGCAGTTTACTGGGGGGTAGGGACACTGAAGCTTTCTTT
CASSLLGGRDTEAFF
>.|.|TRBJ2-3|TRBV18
TGTGCCAGCTCACCAGAACGGGCAGATACGCAGTATTTT
CASSPERADTQYF
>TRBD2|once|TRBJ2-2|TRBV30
TGTGCCTGGGGGTGGCTAGCGGAGAACACCGGGGAGCTGTTTTTT
CAWGWLAENTGELFF
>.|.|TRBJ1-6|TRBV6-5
TGTGCCAGCAGGGGGGGAGACTCATCCCTCCACTTT
CASRGGDSSLHF
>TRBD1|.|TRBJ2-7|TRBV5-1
TGCGCCAGCAGTCCCGCCCTGGACAGGGGGATCTACGAGCAGTACTTC
CASSPALDRGIYEQYF